A selection of T cell receptor beta chains follows, all from one sample in a study of CD8 T cells in Susac syndrome. TCRdb itself ran the immunoSEQ multiplex PCR reads through MiXCR, one entry per CDR3 protein. This sample has about 300,000 distinct CDR3 sequences; around 85% occur once, and the top ten carry 0.21%. Sequenced sample: CD8+ T cells from PBMCs. The receptors here all came from a human donor with multiple sclerosis. The CDR3 runs from the conserved cysteine through the conserved F or W. D genes are given only for firm matches. Only some rows state a clone size, as once, few, many or a class for expanded clones.

15 TRBD2 TRBJ2-3 - TRBV27 TGTGCCAGCAGTGGGGGACTAGCACCACAGGGAGTGCAGTATTTT CASSGGLAPQGVQYF
17 - TRBJ2-1 once TRBV28 TGTGCCAGCAGTTCCCTGACTCGACTAAGCTCCTACAATGAGCAGTTCTTC CASSSLTRLSSYNEQFF
14 - TRBJ2-2 - TRBV6-5 TGTGCCAGCAGCGGCCAGCGAAACACCGGGGAGCTGTTTTTT CASSGQRNTGELFF
16 - TRBJ1-2 - TRBV27 TGTGCCAGCAGTCCCTCCCCGGAGGGTACAAACTATGGCTACACCTTC CASSPSPEGTNYGYTF
16 TRBD1 TRBJ2-7 once TRBV7-9 TGTGCCAGCAGCTTAGCGACAGGGGGTAGGTCCTACGAGCAGTACTTC CASSLATGGRSYEQYF
15 - TRBJ1-1 - TRBV4-1 TGCGCCAGCAGCCAAGATCGGGGGGCGGACACTGAAGCTTTCTTT CASSQDRGADTEAFF
14 TRBD2 TRBJ2-7 - TRBV28 TGTGCCAGCAGTTTCCAGCGGGACTTCTACGAGCAGTACTTC CASSFQRDFYEQYF
13 - TRBJ2-3 - TRBV28 TGTGCCCTAAACGGGGGTAGCACGGATACGCAGTATTTT CALNGGSTDTQYF
15 - TRBJ2-7 - TRBV11-2 TGTGCCAGCAGGCCCCGCGCAGCGGGTCTTAGCGAGCAGTACTTC CASRPRAAGLSEQYF
15 TRBD1 TRBJ1-4 - TRBV13 TGTGCCAGCAGCTTCCAGACAGGGGATCGAGAAAAACTGTTTTTT CASSFQTGDREKLFF
17 - TRBJ2-6 - TRBV12-3/TRBV12-4 TGTGCCAGCAGCTTTCCGGGACTCCACTCTGGGGCCAACGTCCTGACTTTC CASSFPGLHSGANVLTF
15 TRBD1 TRBJ1-2 - TRBV27 TGTGCCAGCAGTTTTTGGGGACAGGGGGCCTATGGCTACACCTTC CASSFWGQGAYGYTF
18 - TRBJ1-4 - TRBV20-1 TGCAGTGCTAGGGGGACTGCAGGGAGCCTGCCGACTAATGAAAAACTGTTTTTT CSARGTAGSLPTNEKLFF
16 - TRBJ2-1 - TRBV29-1 TGCAGCGTCTCCTCTTCGGAGGAGAGCTCCTACAATGAGCAGTTCTTC CSVSSSEESSYNEQFF
15 - TRBJ1-1 - TRBV15 TGTGCCACCAGCAGAGAGGGAGGGAGGGACACTGAAGCTTTCTTT CATSREGGRDTEAFF
19 - TRBJ1-5 - TRBV19 TGTGCCAGTAGCCCCTTGTGGGTGACAGGCCCGACCGGGGATCAGCCCCAGCATTTT CASSPLWVTGPTGDQPQHF
14 - TRBJ2-7 few TRBV27 TGTGCCAGCAGTAATGGAAGGGGGGGATACGAGCAGTACTTC CASSNGRGGYEQYF
13 - TRBJ2-3 - TRBV13 TGTGCCAGCAGCCCAATGAATCGGGATACGCAGTATTTT CASSPMNRDTQYF
14 - TRBJ1-1 - TRBV19 TGTGCCAGTAGTATATGGGGGGTGTCCACTGAAGCTTTCTTT CASSIWGVSTEAFF
16 - TRBJ2-1 - TRBV4-3 TGCGCCAGCAGCCAAGATCCCCTAGCGTACTACAATGAGCAGTTCTTC CASSQDPLAYYNEQFF
15 - TRBJ2-7 - TRBV4-3 TGCGCCAGCAGCCAAGATAACGGGATAACTACCGAGCAGTACTTC CASSQDNGITTEQYF
14 - TRBJ1-1 - TRBV6-2/TRBV6-3 TGTGCCAGCAGTTACACCAAAGGGAACACTGAAGCTTTCTTT CASSYTKGNTEAFF
17 TRBD2 TRBJ2-1 - TRBV19 TGTGCCAGTAGAGTCGGGACTAGCGGGAGGGCCTACAATGAGCAGTTCTTC CASRVGTSGRAYNEQFF
12 - TRBJ2-7 - TRBV28 TGTGCCAGCAGTTTACTTTCCTACGAGCAGTACTTC CASSLLSYEQYF
14 TRBD1 TRBJ2-3 - TRBV10-3 TGTGCTACCTTAGACAGGGGGCATACAGATACGCAGTATTTT CATLDRGHTDTQYF
12 - TRBJ2-4 - TRBV20-1 TGCAGCCGATTCGGGGCCAAAAACATTCAGTACTTC CSRFGAKNIQYF
14 - TRBJ2-7 few TRBV20-1 TGCAGTGCGTGCCGGGACTCTTCTTCCCACGAGCAGTACTTC CSACRDSSSHEQYF
15 TRBD2 TRBJ2-7 - TRBV20-1 TGCAGTGCTCCTACAGCGGGAGCCTACTCCTACGAGCAGTACTTC CSAPTAGAYSYEQYF
12 - TRBJ1-5 - TRBV27 TGTGCCAGCGGCCGGGGAAATCAGCCCCAGCATTTT CASGRGNQPQHF
14 - TRBJ1-2 - TRBV6-5 TGTGCCAGCAGTTACAACAGGGAATGGTCTGGCTACACCTTC CASSYNREWSGYTF
20 TRBD2 TRBJ2-5 - TRBV20-1 TGCAGTGCTAGAGCTTCGGGACTAGCGGGAGCGGTGTTTATCAGAGAGACCCAGTACTTC CSARASGLAGAVFIRETQYF
13 TRBD1 TRBJ2-1 - TRBV11-3 TGTGCCAGCAGCTCGGGACAGCACAATGAGCAGTTCTTC CASSSGQHNEQFF
13 TRBD1 TRBJ1-2 - TRBV29-1 TGCAGCGTTTTGACAGGGGATAACTATGGCTACACCTTC CSVLTGDNYGYTF
15 - TRBJ2-1 - TRBV5-4 TGTGCCAGCAGCTGGGGGGGCGGCTCCTACAATGAGCAGTTCTTC CASSWGGGSYNEQFF
15 TRBD1 TRBJ2-1 - TRBV12-5 TGTGCTAGTGGTTTGGGGACAGGATCCGCCAATGAGCAGTTCTTC CASGLGTGSANEQFF
15 - TRBJ2-3 - TRBV7-3 TGTGCCAGCAGCCACCGGGACCTACGCACAGATACGCAGTATTTT CASSHRDLRTDTQYF
15 TRBD2 TRBJ2-1 - TRBV7-6 TGTGCCAGCAGCTTAGGGCTAGCGGGAGTGTTTGAGCAGTTCTTC CASSLGLAGVFEQFF
15 - TRBJ2-7 few TRBV5-4 TGTGCCAGCAGCTTGGTGGCAGGGGGGACCTACGAGCAGTACTTC CASSLVAGGTYEQYF
14 - TRBJ2-2 - TRBV19 TGTGCCACCCGGCCGGGCCCGAACACCGGGGAGCTGTTTTTT CATRPGPNTGELFF
18 - TRBJ1-1 once TRBV28 TGTGCCAGCAGTCCAGGGGACATTGTGATCGGCATGAACACTGAAGCTTTCTTT CASSPGDIVIGMNTEAFF
15 TRBD1 TRBJ1-1 - TRBV15 TGTGCCACCAGCGCCAGACAGGGGATAAACACTGAAGCTTTCTTT CATSARQGINTEAFF
14 TRBD1 TRBJ2-7 - TRBV19 TGTGCCAGTAGTCGGACAGGGGCCACCTACGAGCAGTACTTC CASSRTGATYEQYF
17 - TRBJ2-7 - TRBV18 TGTGCCAGCTCACCAAACCAGGTTACAGGATTTTCCTACGAGCAGTACTTC CASSPNQVTGFSYEQYF
17 - TRBJ1-2 - TRBV7-9 TGTGCCAGCAGCTTAGCTGGTCGCAGGGACCTGCCCTATGGCTACACCTTC CASSLAGRRDLPYGYTF
19 TRBD2 TRBJ2-6 once TRBV14 TGTGCCAGCAGCCAAGTCGGGCTAGCGGGAGGATCTGGGGCCAACGTCCTGACTTTC CASSQVGLAGGSGANVLTF
15 TRBD1 TRBJ2-7 - TRBV4-3 TGCGCCAGCAGCCAAGATCGAGCAGGGGGATACGAGCAGTACTTC CASSQDRAGGYEQYF
14 TRBD1 TRBJ2-7 - TRBV20-1 TGCAGTGCTTTCGAGACAGGGATCAACTACGAGCAGTACTTC CSAFETGINYEQYF
17 - TRBJ2-7 - TRBV28 TGTGCCAGCAGTTTATGGGTCGGGGCGGAGGTTTCCTACGAGCAGTACTTC CASSLWVGAEVSYEQYF
14 - TRBJ2-2 - TRBV29-1 TGCGGCGTTGAAAGCACAGGGTACACCGGGGAGCTGTTTTTT CGVESTGYTGELFF
13 - TRBJ2-1 few TRBV28 TGTGCCAGCAGTTTTACCTCCTACAATGAGCAGTTCTTC CASSFTSYNEQFF
16 - TRBJ1-5 once TRBV19 TGTGCCAGTAGGGAGGCAGAACTTTATAGCAATCAGCCCCAGCATTTT CASREAELYSNQPQHF